Sequencing of this T cell receptor (beta chain) was carried out in a study of T cell responses to AZD1222 COVID-19 vaccine. Study findings and constraints: Spike as a whole was targeted by vaccine-associated CD4 TCRs, dominant at 160-218 and 743-854.

The CDR3 spans 17 residues. Germline assignment: CDR1 MNHEY and CDR2 SMNVEV (reference sequence). V was clipped by 2 bases and J by 4 bases, with 18 bases between them. Using immunoSEQ multiplex PCR, the repertoire was profiled, and TCRdb retains in-frame clones only, with some absent. The sample consists of some 140,000 clones, more than 90% of them appearing once. About this clone: The antigen is undetermined.

The clonotype comes from an adult in good health. The rearrangement joins TRBV27 to TRBJ1-5; D is undetermined. Sequenced here: peripheral blood, sampled on day 0 of AZD1222 vaccination. The CDR3 bases are TGTGCCAGCAGTTTACGTATATCGGGGTGGGTAAATCAGCCCCAGCATTTT. Translation: CASSLRISGWVNQPQHF.